The 12 T cell receptor beta chains listed next were all sequenced from one sample in a study of T cell repertoires in cytomegalovirus infection. These receptors have no identified antigens. Each CDR3 protein gets one entry after TCRdb re-called the reads with MiXCR. The table lists 600,000 to 700,000 distinct CDR3 sequences, roughly 30% of them singletons. Specimen: cultured PBMCs, collected from culture after CMV antigen stimulation. All receptors come from a human donor in good health (CMV status not recorded). Some clones in this sample may be carry-over from other donors' samples.

This clonotype was seen ten or more times. The chain couples TRBV7-2 to TRBJ1-2; D not certain. The V and J ends lost 1 base and 4 bases respectively, with 16 bases between them. CDR3 length equals 16 residues. Germline V gives CDR1 SGHTA, CDR2 FQGNSA. The DNA of the CDR3 is TGTGCCAGCAGCTTAGGGGATGACTTATGGTCCTATGGCTACACCTTC. This translates into CASSLGDDLWSYGYTF.

This clonotype has a handful of counts. The rearrangement joins TRBV20-1 to TRBJ2-4; D gene uncertain. The CDR3 totals 13 residues. Between the trimmed V and J ends, which lost 5 bases and 8 bases, there was a span of 16 bases. Germline CDR1 is DFQATT and CDR2 is SNEGSKA (reference sequence). CDR3 residues: CSAPPSQGHIQYF. Written as DNA, the CDR3 is TGCAGTGCTCCCCCAAGTCAAGGGCACATTCAGTACTTC.

In this sample, this clonotype turned up a few times. The chain has TRBV12-3 or TRBV12-4 and TRBJ2-1, with 8 nucleotides matching TRBD2. J lost 8 bases, V lost 6 bases, and 12 bases had no gene match. The CDR3 covers 15 residues. CDR3: CASSIAGINRDEQFF. CDR3 DNA sequence: TGTGCCAGCAGCATAGCGGGAATTAACCGGGATGAGCAGTTCTTC.

This clonotype occurred a few times. The rearrangement joins TRBV6-1 to TRBJ2-1; D may be TRBD2 (6 bases). V lost 7 bases and J 8 bases, leaving 24 bases between the germline ends. This CDR3 has 16 amino acids. From germline, CDR1 is MNHNS and CDR2 SASEGT. CDR3 amino acids: CASTPPQGLGRHEQFF. The CDR3 DNA is TGTGCCAGCACTCCCCCCCAGGGACTGGGGCGTCATGAGCAGTTCTTC.

The table lists this clonotype with many counts. V gene TRBV7-2 combines with J gene TRBJ2-7; D possibly matches TRBD1 or TRBD2 (5 bases each). The V gene's germline CDR1 is SGHTA and CDR2 FQGNSA. CDR3 length: 13 residues. V lost 5 bases, J lost 2 bases, and 10 bases lay in between. The CDR3 spells CASSPQGPYEQYF. The CDR3, as DNA: TGTGCCAGCAGCCCCCAGGGACCCTACGAGCAGTACTTC.

The chain is built from TRBV27 and TRBJ2-5; 7 bases agree with TRBD2. This CDR3 spans 15 amino acids. Germline values: CDR1 MNHEY, CDR2 SMNVEV (reference sequence). Trimming at V came to 5 bases and at J to 1 base, leaving 7 bases not matched to a gene. As DNA, the CDR3 is TGTGCCAGCAGTGCCGGGACTACCATCCAAGAGACCCAGTACTTC. This encodes CASSAGTTIQETQYF.

The V gene is TRBV12-3 or TRBV12-4, the J gene TRBJ1-1; D is possibly TRBD1 (6 bases). Trimming removed 5 bases at V and 5 bases at J, with 21 bases between. The CDR3 is 16 amino acids. CDR3 sequence reads: CASSRNSGVVKTEAFF. The CDR3 coding sequence is TGTGCCAGCAGTCGCAATTCAGGGGTTGTAAAGACTGAAGCTTTCTTT.

The V and J genes are TRBV7-2 and TRBJ1-4, with D unclear. Germline values: CDR1 SGHTA, CDR2 FQGNSA. This CDR3 has 15 residues. V was clipped by 2 bases and J by 6 bases, with 13 bases between them. Here the CDR3 DNA reads TGTGCCAGCAGCTTATCCGGGATTACTGATGAAAAACTGTTTTTT. This codes for CASSLSGITDEKLFF.

This sequence joins TRBV20-1 and TRBJ2-3; D may be TRBD1 or TRBD2 (5 bases each). The germline V and J ends were trimmed by 4 bases and 6 bases, with 8 bases remaining between them. This CDR3 has 11 amino acids. CDR1 DFQATT and CDR2 SNEGSKA come from the germline V gene (reference sequence). DNA of the CDR3: TGCAGTGCTATCGGGGCGGATACGCAGTATTTT. Translating gives CSAIGADTQYF.

The chain recombines TRBV6-2 or TRBV6-3 with TRBJ2-7, with 11 bases aligning to TRBD2. With V trimmed by 3 bases and J by 2 bases, 3 bases remained unmatched. This CDR3 comprises 15 residues. Germline V CDR1 and CDR2: MNHEY, SVGEGT. The CDR3 bases are TGTGCCAGCAGTTATGCTAGCGGGAGGCCCTACGAGCAGTACTTC. Its translation is CASSYASGRPYEQYF.

The J gene is TRBJ2-5, the V gene TRBV7-6; D is unclear. This CDR3 has 13 amino acids. Trimming stripped 3 bases from V and 2 bases from J, with 7 bases between. Per germline, CDR1 SGHVS and CDR2 FNYEAQ. DNA for the CDR3: TGTGCCAGCAGCTTGTATGTTCAAGAGACCCAGTACTTC. This codes for CASSLYVQETQYF.

The rearrangement links TRBV15 to TRBJ2-5; D may be TRBD1 or TRBD2 (5 bases each). Trimming shortened V by 5 bases and J by 1 base, and 14 bases separated the two germline ends. The CDR3 totals 15 residues. Per the germline V gene, CDR1 is LNHNV and CDR2 is YYDKDF (reference sequence). CDR3 bases: TGTGCCACCAGCCCGGACGGGGCCCTCCAAGAGACCCAGTACTTC. Its protein product is CATSPDGALQETQYF. Full variable domain (missing parts from reference TRBV15 and TRBJ2-5): DAMVIQNPRYQVTQFGKPVTLSCSQTLNHNVMYWYQQKSSQAPKLLFHYYDKDFNNEADTPDNFQSRRPNTSFCFLDIRSPGLGDTAMYLCATSPDGALQETQYFGPGTRLLVL.